This TCR beta chain derives from a study of PD-1 blockade in classical Hodgkin lymphoma. Study outcomes and limitations: Why the repertoires differ is still unclear, perhaps disease activity or prior therapy. Excluded were patients who started nivolumab under 1 year after ASCT, a group that had lower diversity. The diversity seen at baseline in complete responders resembled that of newly diagnosed patients.

As to time point: cycle 4 day 1 (C4D1), after six to seven weeks of nivolumab. All trial patients relapsed after autologous stem cell transplantation. Complete response, partial response or progressive disease constituted the best response categories observed. This clone was counted only a few times. Antigen unknown. The V gene end was trimmed by 3 bases and the J gene end by 3 bases; junction bases not matched to a gene: 6. Germline V lookup: CDR1 KGHSH, CDR2 LQKENI. The CDR3 runs to 18 residues. TCRdb keeps only in-frame clones here, not all; method: immunoSEQ multiplex PCR. The sample consists of tens of thousands of clones, about 73% of them appearing once.

The chain couples TRBV18 to TRBJ2-1; TRBD2 aligns across 15 bases. This receptor was obtained from a human donor with classical Hodgkin lymphoma. The sample was peripheral blood mononuclear cells (PBMCs), taken before the fourth cycle of nivolumab. The CDR3 loop is CASSPGTSGRTVYNEQFF. CDR3 bases: TGTGCCAGCTCACCCGGGACTAGCGGGAGGACAGTCTACAATGAGCAGTTCTTC.